This note documents a single T cell receptor (beta chain) sequence. Libraries were prepared by immunoSEQ multiplex PCR; TCRdb keeps only in-frame clonotypes and omits some of them. The table records about 59,000 clones, 80% to 90% of them present only once. Unexposed donor CD4+ T cells date from about 2011-2018, before the COVID-19 pandemic. The data originate from a study of CD4 T cells in relation to SARS-CoV-2 and coronaviruses. V gave up 5 bases and J gave up 6 bases, with 9 bases separating them. The CDR3 spans 11 residues. CDR1 is SQVTM and CDR2 is ANQGSEA in the germline V gene. Material: memory CD4+ T cells from PBMCs. The genes are TRBV29-1 and TRBJ2-3; D is unresolved. The source is a human donor in good health. The CDR3 DNA is TGCAGCGTTTTTTGGGCGGATACGCAGTATTTT. This translates into CSVFWADTQYF.